This record looks at one TCR beta chain sequence and its context. Antigen specificity is unknown. Chemo-refractory metastatic non-small-cell lung cancer patients underwent focal radiation alongside CTLA-4 blockade with ipilimumab. Germline CDR1 SGHTA, CDR2 FQGTGA. The CDR3 covers 14 residues. Trimming removed 8 bases from V and 4 bases from J, with 17 bases in between. This sample was taken from a study of radiotherapy plus CTLA-4 blockade in lung cancer. The wider study: Among enrolled patients, over 15% responded and roughly 30% achieved disease control.

General study findings and limits: Blood-borne expansion of tumor-derived TCR clones followed radiotherapy plus ipilimumab.

The protocol was immunoSEQ multiplex PCR, while the TCRdb copy is restricted to in-frame clones and leaves out a portion. The sample yields roughly 88,000 clones, roughly four fifths seen once. This sequence was found in a human donor with non-small cell lung cancer who had stable disease on radiotherapy plus ipilimumab. The material sequenced was peripheral blood, taken from a patient treated with radiotherapy plus ipilimumab. V gene TRBV7-3 combines with J gene TRBJ2-5; the D gene is possibly TRBD2 (7 bases). The CDR3 is CASLGGRSRETQYF. As DNA, the CDR3 is TGTGCCAGCTTGGGGGGGCGGTCGAGAGAGACCCAGTACTTC.